The rows below give T cell receptor beta chains drawn from one sample of a study of shared clonotypes between healthy human individuals. Libraries were prepared by immunoSEQ multiplex PCR; TCRdb keeps only in-frame clonotypes and omits some of them. The table shows some 1 million clones, with around 75% occurring only once. The specimen sequenced was memory CD4+ T cells sorted from blood. The receptors shown here come from a young man in good health. CDR3s include the opening cysteine and the closing phenylalanine or tryptophan. Fields, in order: CDR3 protein, CDR3 DNA, D gene, J gene, CDR3 length, clone size, V gene. D genes are given only for firm matches. Clone size is shown for a subset of rows, as once, few, many or a class of expanded clone.

CDR3aa: CASSLEGTSYNEQFF
CDR3nt: TGCGCCAGCAGCTTGGAAGGGACTAGCTACAATGAGCAGTTCTTC
d_gene: TRBD2
j_gene: TRBJ2-1
len: 15
abundance: -
v_gene: TRBV5-1

CDR3aa: CASTPNGGVNTEAFF
CDR3nt: TGTGCCAGCACCCCCAACGGCGGGGTGAACACTGAAGCTTTCTTT
d_gene: -
j_gene: TRBJ1-1
len: 15
abundance: -
v_gene: TRBV5-4

CDR3aa: CASRPGQGTGELFF
CDR3nt: TGTGCCAGCAGACCGGGACAGGGAACCGGGGAGCTGTTTTTT
d_gene: TRBD1
j_gene: TRBJ2-2
len: 14
abundance: -
v_gene: TRBV2

CDR3aa: CASTPPGGTQYF
CDR3nt: TGTGCCAGCACCCCACCCGGGGGGACCCAGTACTTC
d_gene: -
j_gene: TRBJ2-5
len: 12
abundance: -
v_gene: TRBV6-6

CDR3aa: CASSLVGRYNSPLHF
CDR3nt: TGTGCCAGCAGCTTGGTTGGACGGTATAATTCACCCCTCCACTTT
d_gene: -
j_gene: TRBJ1-6
len: 15
abundance: once
v_gene: TRBV5-6

CDR3aa: CASSFRESSGNTIYF
CDR3nt: TGTGCCAGCAGCTTCCGGGAGAGCTCTGGAAACACCATATATTTT
d_gene: -
j_gene: TRBJ1-3
len: 15
abundance: -
v_gene: TRBV7-2

CDR3aa: CASSLSPGTGGNIQYF
CDR3nt: TGCGCCAGCAGCTTGTCCCCTGGGACAGGGGGGAACATTCAGTACTTC
d_gene: TRBD1
j_gene: TRBJ2-4
len: 16
abundance: -
v_gene: TRBV5-1

CDR3aa: CASSFRRMAYTQYF
CDR3nt: TGTGCCAGCAGTTTCCGCCGAATGGCGTATACGCAGTATTTT
d_gene: -
j_gene: TRBJ2-3
len: 14
abundance: -
v_gene: TRBV27

CDR3aa: CASSDNIIGETQYF
CDR3nt: TGCGCCAGCAGCGATAACATAATCGGAGAGACCCAGTACTTC
d_gene: -
j_gene: TRBJ2-5
len: 14
abundance: once
v_gene: TRBV5-1

CDR3aa: CASSRAGTGVRNIQYF
CDR3nt: TGTGCCAGCAGCCGGGCGGGAACGGGAGTAAGAAACATTCAGTACTTC
d_gene: -
j_gene: TRBJ2-4
len: 16
abundance: -
v_gene: TRBV4-2

CDR3aa: CASSLAWFGGVPPDTQYF
CDR3nt: TGTGCCAGCAGCTTAGCTTGGTTTGGGGGGGTCCCCCCAGATACGCAGTATTTT
d_gene: TRBD2
j_gene: TRBJ2-3
len: 18
abundance: few
v_gene: TRBV7-8

CDR3aa: CATLSWGRGTEAFF
CDR3nt: TGTGCCACCCTCTCGTGGGGACGTGGCACTGAAGCTTTCTTT
d_gene: -
j_gene: TRBJ1-1
len: 14
abundance: few
v_gene: TRBV19

CDR3aa: CASSLVAGGQGDTQYF
CDR3nt: TGTGCCAGCAGCTTAGTAGCGGGGGGGCAGGGAGATACGCAGTATTTT
d_gene: TRBD2
j_gene: TRBJ2-3
len: 16
abundance: -
v_gene: TRBV7-2

CDR3aa: CATSRDLGGTYNEQFF
CDR3nt: TGTGCCACCAGCAGAGATCTCGGCGGGACCTACAATGAGCAGTTCTTC
d_gene: -
j_gene: TRBJ2-1
len: 16
abundance: -
v_gene: TRBV15

CDR3aa: CAISEGLIGGENIQYF
CDR3nt: TGTGCCATCAGTGAAGGGCTAATTGGAGGGGAAAACATTCAGTACTTC
d_gene: -
j_gene: TRBJ2-4
len: 16
abundance: -
v_gene: TRBV10-3

CDR3aa: CASSYTDWAFF
CDR3nt: TGTGCCAGCAGTTACACCGACTGGGCTTTCTTT
d_gene: -
j_gene: TRBJ1-1
len: 11
abundance: -
v_gene: TRBV6-6

CDR3aa: CASSRAGESTGELFF
CDR3nt: TGTGCCAGCAGCAGGGCAGGGGAATCAACCGGGGAGCTGTTTTTT
d_gene: -
j_gene: TRBJ2-2
len: 15
abundance: -
v_gene: TRBV2

CDR3aa: CASSPPWGGGTGELFF
CDR3nt: TGTGCCAGCTCACCACCTTGGGGAGGAGGCACCGGGGAGCTGTTTTTT
d_gene: -
j_gene: TRBJ2-2
len: 16
abundance: -
v_gene: TRBV18